One T cell receptor beta chain is described in this entry. The antigen remains unidentified. The sample belongs to a study of identical twins. Overall study findings and caveats: High-abundance cord blood beta clonotypes had fewer insertions; memory repertoires showed none.

CDR1 and CDR2 (germline): SQVTM, ANQGSEA. V lost 6 bases and J 2 bases, leaving 12 bases between the germline ends. The CDR3 is 13 amino acids. TCRdb independently ran MiXCR on the 5' RACE reads; one entry per CDR3 protein. The sample lists about 790,000 distinct CDR3 sequences; about 20% were seen once. The same specimen was also included in a second study, on T cells expressing NK-cell markers. This second report adds: Sorted CD3+CD56+NKG2C+, CD3+CD56+NKG2C- and CD3+CD56-NKG2C+ T-cell subsets were beta-chain profiled. These same clonotypes (in several donors) also led the CD3+CD56-NKG2C+ fraction.

J is TRBJ2-3 and V is TRBV29-1, with D maybe TRBD1 (6 bases). This clonotype was sampled from a woman younger than 30 in good health. The specimen was PBMCs. For the CDR3, the DNA is TGCAGCGTCGGCAGACAGGTCACAGATACGCAGTATTTT. It specifies CSVGRQVTDTQYF.